The T cell receptor beta chain under discussion was sequenced for a study of T cells in Graves' hyperthyroidism and ophthalmopathy (dated by TCRdb to about 2019). Notes on the research overall: Peripheral blood was collected at initial diagnosis, before any treatment. A discovery cohort of about a hundred patients, roughly 45 with Graves' ophthalmopathy and roughly 59 with stable Graves' hyperthyroidism, was used to find distinguishing TCR V-J signatures. In addition, the study compared T-cell repertoires in thyroid tissue and in blood from about 6 Graves' hyperthyroidism patients. The paper reports TCR Vbeta CDR3 sequencing of about 140 peripheral blood samples: around 45 ophthalmopathy, over 70 hyperthyroidism and around 17 progressor patients. The roughly 94 discovery patients were randomly split 7:3 into training and test sets. Prospective prediction of ophthalmopathy was tested in an independent validation cohort consisting of about 20 hyperthyroidism patients and some 17 patients who later progressed to ophthalmopathy. Once sampling was done, hyperthyroidism patients were given methimazole at a starting dose of 30 mg daily, whereas ophthalmopathy patients were given high-dose intravenous methylprednisolone. General findings and caveats noted by the study authors: In validation, progression to ophthalmopathy was predicted by the model with roughly 71% sensitivity and 72.22% specificity, a median of roughly 6 months before onset. A 13 V-J signature model separated ophthalmopathy from stable hyperthyroidism, with about 88% sensitivity and roughly 82% specificity in cross-validation and 80%/75% in testing. No statistical method was used to set the sample size in advance, and investigators knew the group allocation. Blood samples also contained most of the expanded thyroid clonotypes (frequency above 0.001), which suggests that blood repertoires may reflect thyroid immune responses.

Note on this clonotype: There is no known antigen for this receptor. Base qualities are not at hand, and no much larger clone is one base apart.

TCR beta CDR3 regions were amplified from RNA transcripts. The first round of RT-PCR for the TCR CDR3 was performed with the HTBI primer set and the Qiagen OneStep RT-PCR kit. The libraries were constructed in a second round of multiplex PCR and then size-selected and purified. Paired-end sequencing of the libraries was performed with 100 bp reads on an Illumina HiSeq2000. As for the original processing: SOAPnuke was used to process the raw data, with reads discarded if the reads contained adapters or uncalled bases, had a mean Phred below 15, or lacked an exact constant-primer or identifier match. High-quality paired reads were merged using COPE v1.2.5, and each unique nucleotide sequence was defined as a clonotype. MiTCR v1.1 was used to align clonotypes to the IMGT TRBV, TRBD and TRBJ reference segments. Only V-J combinations with frequency above 0.0001, covering 99% to 99.2% of repertoires, were analysed. The TCS score was defined as the ratio of F50 (clonal expansion) to E x V (chaos), calculated using BLOSUM62-based TCRdist between CDR3 peptides within each V-J. Welch's t-statistics and random forest reduced 450 to 600 V-J features to roughly 13, which were used in a naive Bayes classifier (R e1071). Clones were called with MiXCR by TCRdb after fastp trimmed the public reads at Q25, and only in-frame beta chains were retained. Rows are unified per CDR3 protein, each entry keeping the most common DNA and genes. V and J calls and clone size were set by TCRdb, not the authors. The sample records about 380,000 distinct CDR3 sequences, 13% of which are singletons. Together, the top ten hold under 25% of the sample.

Hyperthyroidism patients were newly diagnosed, with disease duration under 2 months, and aged 18 to 65 years. Exclusion was applied to patients with uncontrolled infections, other autoimmune diseases, pregnancy or lactation. Diagnoses were established on the basis of clinical symptoms, serum thyroxine and TRAb, thyroid ultrasound, and orbital computed tomography. Blood from progressor patients was drawn when they were first diagnosed with hyperthyroidism, before any ophthalmopathy symptoms appeared. PBMCs were separated from over 9 ml of fresh peripheral blood using Ficoll-Paque density gradient centrifugation. Patients classed as progressors first received a Graves' hyperthyroidism diagnosis and then went on to develop ophthalmopathy during follow-up. Total RNA was extracted with Trizol reagent, and quality was checked on an Agilent 2100 Bioanalyzer. The germline V gene yields LGHNT for CDR1 and FRNRAP for CDR2. From the cysteine up to the phenylalanine, the CDR3 has a length of 15 residues. CDR3 DNA only is kept here, 45 bases in frame from base 1. Compared with germline, V lacks 3 bases and J lacks 0 bases; bases without a gene match: 4.

The receptor was derived from a man aged 25 to 40 with Graves' hyperthyroidism that later progressed to Graves' ophthalmopathy. This receptor chain uses TRBV12-5 and TRBJ1-1; 7 middle bases align to TRBD1. Input material: blood. The DNA is as follows: TGTGCTAGTGGTTTCCCGGACAGGCTGAACACTGAAGCTTTCTTT. Translated, it reads CASGFPDRLNTEAFF.